One sample yielded the 3 T cell receptor beta chains listed below, sequenced in a study of T cell repertoires in cytomegalovirus infection. TCRdb used MiXCR to reprocess the reads, holding one entry per CDR3 protein. The sample shows almost 550,000 distinct CDR3 sequences, 15% to 20% of them seen only once. Sequenced sample: CD8+ T cells from PBMCs. The receptor set was obtained from a human donor in good health (CMV status not recorded). Some clones in this sample may be carry-over from other donors' samples.

CDR3 residues: CASSLSAGVETEAFF. CDR3 DNA: TGTGCCAGCAGTTTATCGGCAGGGGTAGAAACTGAAGCTTTCTTT. The rearrangement uses TRBV27 and TRBJ1-1, with D tentatively TRBD1 (6 bases). CDR3 length: 15 residues. V was shortened by 0 bases and J by 5 bases, with 13 bases between the two germline ends. The germline V gene has CDR1 MNHEY and CDR2 SMNVEV (reference sequence).

Many counts were recorded for this clonotype. The chain has TRBV11-2 and TRBJ1-5, with D uncertain. The length of the CDR3 is 13 residues. Germline CDR1 reads SGHAT; CDR2 reads FQNNGV. Trimming shortened V by 0 bases and J by 5 bases, and 5 bases separated the two germline ends. CDR3 amino acids: CASSLEADQPQHF. The CDR3 DNA is TGTGCCAGCAGCTTAGAGGCAGATCAGCCCCAGCATTTT.

This clonotype appeared once. The chain employs TRBV4-3 and TRBJ1-2; 7 positions match TRBD1. CDR1 and CDR2 from the germline V gene are LGHNA and YSLEER. This CDR3 has 15 amino acids. J lost 4 bases, V lost 5 bases, and 10 bases had no gene match. The CDR3 spells CASSGPGGERYGYTF. The CDR3, as DNA: TGCGCCAGCAGCGGACCAGGGGGAGAGCGCTATGGCTACACCTTC.